Listed below are T cell receptor beta chains from one sample, sequenced in a study of PD-1 blockade in classical Hodgkin lymphoma. Sequencing was performed with immunoSEQ multiplex PCR; in TCRdb, only in-frame clones are kept and a portion is missing. The sample records 90,000 to 100,000 clones, about 88% being singletons. The sample consisted of peripheral blood mononuclear cells (PBMCs), taken before the second cycle of nivolumab. These receptor sequences come from a human donor with classical Hodgkin lymphoma. The CDR3 runs from the conserved cysteine through the conserved F or W. The order of the fields is CDR3 DNA, CDR3 protein, D gene, clone size, V gene, J gene. D genes are given only for firm matches. Size values are once, few and many counts, or a class for expanded clones, and some rows have none.

cdr3_nt: TGTGCCAGCAGTAGACCCGGGACATCCCTCGAGCAGTACTTC
cdr3_aa: CASSRPGTSLEQYF
d_call: .
clone_size: .
v_call: TRBV6-5
j_call: TRBJ2-7

cdr3_nt: TGTGCCATCCGGACTAGCGGGAGCAATGAGCAGTTCTTC
cdr3_aa: CAIRTSGSNEQFF
d_call: TRBD2
clone_size: .
v_call: TRBV5-4
j_call: TRBJ2-1

cdr3_nt: TGTGCCATCAGTGTCGAGGACAACTCCTACGAGCAGTACTTC
cdr3_aa: CAISVEDNSYEQYF
d_call: .
clone_size: .
v_call: TRBV10-3
j_call: TRBJ2-7

cdr3_nt: TGTGCCAGCAGTTCACGACTGCGACAAGAGACCCAGTACTTC
cdr3_aa: CASSSRLRQETQYF
d_call: .
clone_size: .
v_call: TRBV28
j_call: TRBJ2-5

cdr3_nt: TGCGCCAGCAGGGGTCAAGCAACTAATGAAAAACTGTTTTTT
cdr3_aa: CASRGQATNEKLFF
d_call: .
clone_size: .
v_call: TRBV5-1
j_call: TRBJ1-4

cdr3_nt: TGTGCCAGCAGTTACTCGGACAGGGGAAACTATGGCTACACCTTC
cdr3_aa: CASSYSDRGNYGYTF
d_call: TRBD1
clone_size: .
v_call: TRBV6-5
j_call: TRBJ1-2

cdr3_nt: TGTGCCAGCTCACCTCGCCCTCTAGCGGGAGGACAAGAGACCCAGTACTTC
cdr3_aa: CASSPRPLAGGQETQYF
d_call: TRBD2
clone_size: .
v_call: TRBV18
j_call: TRBJ2-5

cdr3_nt: TGCGCCAGCTGGAGGGGGACATGGAGCACAGATACGCAGTATTTT
cdr3_aa: CASWRGTWSTDTQYF
d_call: .
clone_size: .
v_call: TRBV10-2
j_call: TRBJ2-3

cdr3_nt: TGTGCCAGCTCCCACAGGGCACACGAGCAGTACTTC
cdr3_aa: CASSHRAHEQYF
d_call: .
clone_size: .
v_call: TRBV28
j_call: TRBJ2-7

cdr3_nt: TGTGCCAGCACCGTGGGCCTTGCCTACGAGCAGTACTTC
cdr3_aa: CASTVGLAYEQYF
d_call: .
clone_size: .
v_call: TRBV28
j_call: TRBJ2-7

cdr3_nt: TGTGCCAGCAGCTTGGACCCGAACACCGGGGAGCTGTTTTTT
cdr3_aa: CASSLDPNTGELFF
d_call: .
clone_size: .
v_call: TRBV5-6
j_call: TRBJ2-2

cdr3_nt: TGTGCCAGCAGTTTAGAGCGGGGGATCACAGATACGCAGTATTTT
cdr3_aa: CASSLERGITDTQYF
d_call: TRBD2
clone_size: .
v_call: TRBV6-1
j_call: TRBJ2-3

cdr3_nt: TGCGCCAGCAGCTTGGATGCAAGTCAGGTCAATTCACCCCTCCACTTT
cdr3_aa: CASSLDASQVNSPLHF
d_call: .
clone_size: few
v_call: TRBV5-1
j_call: TRBJ1-6

cdr3_nt: TGCGCCAGCAGCTTGGGACTAGCGGAGCCCGCTTGGGACGAGCAGTACTTC
cdr3_aa: CASSLGLAEPAWDEQYF
d_call: TRBD2
clone_size: .
v_call: TRBV5-1
j_call: TRBJ2-7

cdr3_nt: TGCGCCAGCAGTCAGGGGGCCTACTTAACTAATGAAAAACTGTTTTTT
cdr3_aa: CASSQGAYLTNEKLFF
d_call: TRBD1
clone_size: .
v_call: TRBV5-1
j_call: TRBJ1-4

cdr3_nt: TGTGCCAGCAGCTTTGGATCACCCGTTCGTGGGCATTACCAAGAGACCCAGTACTTC
cdr3_aa: CASSFGSPVRGHYQETQYF
d_call: .
clone_size: .
v_call: TRBV12-1
j_call: TRBJ2-5

cdr3_nt: TGCGCCAGCAGCGCCGGACTAGCGGGTGGGCGACACCCAAACTACGAGCAGTACTTC
cdr3_aa: CASSAGLAGGRHPNYEQYF
d_call: TRBD2
clone_size: .
v_call: TRBV5-1
j_call: TRBJ2-7

cdr3_nt: TGTGCCAGCAGCTTAGGGCAGGGCAATCAGCCCCAGCATTTT
cdr3_aa: CASSLGQGNQPQHF
d_call: .
clone_size: .
v_call: TRBV7-6
j_call: TRBJ1-5

cdr3_nt: TGTGCCAGCAGCTTAGGAATTGGCTCTGACTACGAGCAGTACTTC
cdr3_aa: CASSLGIGSDYEQYF
d_call: .
clone_size: .
v_call: TRBV11-3
j_call: TRBJ2-7

cdr3_nt: TGTGCCAGCAGTTTAAACTCCAGGGGTACTTACTCTGGGGCCAACGTCCTGACTTTC
cdr3_aa: CASSLNSRGTYSGANVLTF
d_call: .
clone_size: .
v_call: TRBV28
j_call: TRBJ2-6

cdr3_nt: TGTGCCAGCAGCTTAAAGGCAGGGTACACCGGGGAGCTGTTTTTT
cdr3_aa: CASSLKAGYTGELFF
d_call: .
clone_size: .
v_call: TRBV7-9
j_call: TRBJ2-2

cdr3_nt: TGTGCCAGCAGGGCTAGCTCCTACAATGAGCAGTTCTTC
cdr3_aa: CASRASSYNEQFF
d_call: .
clone_size: .
v_call: TRBV2
j_call: TRBJ2-1

cdr3_nt: TGTGCCAGCAGGAACATTTATACGCAGTATTTT
cdr3_aa: CASRNIYTQYF
d_call: .
clone_size: .
v_call: TRBV28
j_call: TRBJ2-3

cdr3_nt: TGTGCCACCAGTAGAATTGTAGCGGGAGGGCCCTCGAGCACCGGGGAGCTGTTTTTT
cdr3_aa: CATSRIVAGGPSSTGELFF
d_call: TRBD2
clone_size: once
v_call: TRBV13
j_call: TRBJ2-2

cdr3_nt: TGTGCCAGCACCCCGGCTGTAAGCACAGATACGCAGTATTTT
cdr3_aa: CASTPAVSTDTQYF
d_call: .
clone_size: .
v_call: TRBV7-2
j_call: TRBJ2-3

cdr3_nt: TGTGCCTGGAGTAGCCGACAGGGGACGCCCTACGAGCAGTACTTC
cdr3_aa: CAWSSRQGTPYEQYF
d_call: TRBD1
clone_size: .
v_call: TRBV30
j_call: TRBJ2-7

cdr3_nt: TGCGCCAGCAGCCAAGAACTAGCGGGAGCAGATACGCAGTATTTT
cdr3_aa: CASSQELAGADTQYF
d_call: TRBD2
clone_size: .
v_call: TRBV4-1
j_call: TRBJ2-3

cdr3_nt: TGTGCCAGCAGCCCGGGACAAACGGTCTCACCCCTCCACTTT
cdr3_aa: CASSPGQTVSPLHF
d_call: .
clone_size: .
v_call: TRBV6-5
j_call: TRBJ1-6

cdr3_nt: TGTGCCAGCAGCGTTAGGCCTAGCGGGGGGGCCTCCTACGAGCAGTACTTC
cdr3_aa: CASSVRPSGGASYEQYF
d_call: TRBD2
clone_size: .
v_call: TRBV7-6
j_call: TRBJ2-7

cdr3_nt: TGTGCCAGCAGCTTACAGGGAGGCACCGGGGAGCTGTTTTTT
cdr3_aa: CASSLQGGTGELFF
d_call: .
clone_size: .
v_call: TRBV11-2
j_call: TRBJ2-2

cdr3_nt: TGTGCCACCAGCAGAGGAAGGAAGACCCAGTACTTC
cdr3_aa: CATSRGRKTQYF
d_call: .
clone_size: .
v_call: TRBV15
j_call: TRBJ2-5

cdr3_nt: TGCAGCGTCCAAACCCTGGATTCGAGCTCCTACGAGCAGTACTTC
cdr3_aa: CSVQTLDSSSYEQYF
d_call: .
clone_size: .
v_call: TRBV29-1
j_call: TRBJ2-7

cdr3_nt: TGCGCCAGCAGCTTGGTTCCCCCGGGACTAGCGGGAGGGTTCTACTCCTACGAGCAGTACTTC
cdr3_aa: CASSLVPPGLAGGFYSYEQYF
d_call: TRBD2
clone_size: .
v_call: TRBV5-1
j_call: TRBJ2-7

cdr3_nt: TGTGCCAGCAGTTTTTTACAGGGAGGCACCGGGGAGCTGTTTTTT
cdr3_aa: CASSFLQGGTGELFF
d_call: .
clone_size: .
v_call: TRBV28
j_call: TRBJ2-2

cdr3_nt: TGTGCCAGCAGCTCACTCAGGGTGCTTAATGAAAAACTGTTTTTT
cdr3_aa: CASSSLRVLNEKLFF
d_call: .
clone_size: .
v_call: TRBV28
j_call: TRBJ1-4

cdr3_nt: TGTGCCAGTAGTATTAGCCGGGACAGGAACTCCTACGAGCAGTACTTC
cdr3_aa: CASSISRDRNSYEQYF
d_call: TRBD1
clone_size: once
v_call: TRBV19
j_call: TRBJ2-7

cdr3_nt: TGTGCCAGCAGTGAATATGCATGGCTACAAGAGACCCAGTACTTC
cdr3_aa: CASSEYAWLQETQYF
d_call: .
clone_size: .
v_call: TRBV25-1
j_call: TRBJ2-5

cdr3_nt: TGCAGCGTTGGGGGGACCACAGATACGCAGTATTTT
cdr3_aa: CSVGGTTDTQYF
d_call: .
clone_size: .
v_call: TRBV29-1
j_call: TRBJ2-3

cdr3_nt: TGTGCCAGCAGTCTCTCTGGGGCCAACGTCCTGACTTTC
cdr3_aa: CASSLSGANVLTF
d_call: .
clone_size: once
v_call: TRBV28
j_call: TRBJ2-6

cdr3_nt: TGTGCCAGCAGTCCGACAGGGAGGAGGTCTGAAGCTTTCTTT
cdr3_aa: CASSPTGRRSEAFF
d_call: TRBD1
clone_size: .
v_call: TRBV28
j_call: TRBJ1-1

cdr3_nt: TGTGCCAGCAGTGAACCGGGCCTCGATCAGCCCCAGCATTTT
cdr3_aa: CASSEPGLDQPQHF
d_call: .
clone_size: .
v_call: TRBV6-1
j_call: TRBJ1-5

cdr3_nt: TGCGCCAGCAGCCAAGATCCCAGGGGCGAGGAGTTCTTC
cdr3_aa: CASSQDPRGEEFF
d_call: .
clone_size: .
v_call: TRBV4-1
j_call: TRBJ2-1

cdr3_nt: TGTGCCACCAGCAGGAGCGGATACCGCACAGATACGCAGTATTTT
cdr3_aa: CATSRSGYRTDTQYF
d_call: .
clone_size: .
v_call: TRBV15
j_call: TRBJ2-3

cdr3_nt: TGTGCCATCGCCCCGACAGGGGCCACAGATACGCAGTATTTT
cdr3_aa: CAIAPTGATDTQYF
d_call: TRBD1
clone_size: .
v_call: TRBV10-3
j_call: TRBJ2-3